The present entry profiles one T cell receptor beta chain with its context. Its antigen is still unknown. This entry comes from a study of shared clonotypes between healthy human individuals. Overall study findings and caveats: Larger estimated richness was generally recorded for naive subsets relative to memory subsets. The four-donor shared clonotypes exceeded non-shared clonotypes in generation probability, with non-shared ones scoring lower.

The CDR3 consists of 16 residues. Germline assignment: CDR1 MGHRA and CDR2 YSYEKL. The junction had 8 bases not matched to a gene; V was cut back by 0 bases and J by 6 bases. None of the donors, who were healthy HIV-negative adults, had recently had acute infections or vaccinations. When replicate PCRs were run on sorted subsets, they used approximately 0.2 ug DNA, some 33,000 T cell genomes. Method: immunoSEQ multiplex PCR; TCRdb's copy keeps in-frame clones and lacks some. In the table there are 650,000 to 750,000 clones, about three quarters of which are singletons. This TCR came from a woman in her twenties or thirties in good health. The specimen was memory CD4+ T cells sorted from blood. Subset defined: CD45RA-negative fraction. The chain has TRBV4-1 and TRBJ1-5; TRBD1 matches at 7 bases. The CDR3 region is CASSQDGGGGGQPQHF. The CDR3 DNA reads as TGCGCCAGCAGCCAAGATGGCGGAGGGGGCGGTCAGCCCCAGCATTTT.